Below, 9 T cell receptor beta chains from the same sample are listed, as sequenced in a study of a mutant IDH1 vaccine in newly diagnosed glioma. The repertoire was sequenced with immunoSEQ multiplex PCR; TCRdb's copy has only in-frame clones and lacks some. The sample carries fewer than 50,000 clones, just under 80% recorded once. Documented time point: baseline, week 1 (first vaccination visit). Documented treatment: pre-vaccination baseline after standard-of-care therapy. The sample was PBMCs, taken from a glioma patient treated with radiotherapy, temozolomide or both. The receptors stem from a man aged 35-49 years with glioma. Some clones in this sample may be carry-over from other donors' samples.

J is TRBJ2-3 and V is TRBV6-5; D perhaps matches TRBD2 (5 bases). The CDR3 is made up of 14 amino acids. V lost 0 bases, J lost 1 base, and 5 bases lay in between. The germline gives CDR1 MNHEY, CDR2 SVGAGI. The CDR3 sequence is CASSYSLGTDTQYF. The CDR3 nucleotides are TGTGCCAGCAGTTACTCACTAGGCACAGATACGCAGTATTTT.

This chain joins TRBV5-1 and TRBJ2-7, with TRBD1 identical over 9 bases. The CDR3 has 15 residues. The junction had 6 bases not matched to a gene; V was cut back by 3 bases and J by 2 bases. Germline V gene lookup returns CDR1 SGHRS and CDR2 YFSETQ. CDR3: CASSSLRQGAYEQYF. CDR3 bases: TGCGCCAGCAGCTCCCTTAGACAGGGGGCCTACGAGCAGTACTTC.

This chain uses TRBV11-3 with TRBJ2-1; no clear D gene. Trimming pared 1 base from V and 4 bases from J, leaving 5 bases between. CDR3 size: 13 residues. CDR1 SGHNT and CDR2 YENEEA come from the germline V gene. CDR3 sequence: CASSLVGYNEQFF. For the CDR3, the DNA is TGTGCCAGCAGCTTAGTGGGGTACAATGAGCAGTTCTTC.

In this sample, this clone turned up a few times. The J gene is TRBJ1-5, the V gene TRBV4-1, with 8 bases aligning to TRBD1. Trimming at V came to 4 bases and at J to 7 bases, leaving 6 bases not matched to a gene. The CDR3 runs to 14 residues. In germline, CDR1 is MGHRA, CDR2 YSYEKL. CDR3 region: CASSLGQGWQPQHF. The CDR3 DNA is TGCGCCAGCAGCCTAGGACAGGGCTGGCAGCCCCAGCATTTT.

This sequence joins TRBV14 and TRBJ2-7; 7 bases match TRBD1. The V gene end was trimmed by 3 bases and the J gene end by 2 bases; junction bases not matched to a gene: 4. The CDR3 loop spans 14 amino acids. Germline values: CDR1 SGHDN, CDR2 FVKESK. CDR3 amino acids: CASSHPTGAYEQYF. In DNA, the CDR3 is TGTGCCAGCAGCCACCCTACAGGGGCCTACGAGCAGTACTTC.

The chain couples TRBV11-3 to TRBJ1-1; 10 bases match TRBD1. The CDR3 is 14 residues long. Germline V gives CDR1 SGHNT, CDR2 YENEEA. V gave up 1 base and J gave up 6 bases; unmatched junction bases: 2. CDR3 residues: CASSLGGTGAEAFF. CDR3 bases: TGTGCCAGCAGCTTAGGCGGGACAGGGGCTGAAGCTTTCTTT.

This clone occurred a few times. The chain combines TRBV7-9 with TRBJ1-1, with TRBD1 matching over 10 bases. V trimming: 5 bases; J trimming: 0 bases; junction bases outside the gene matches: 3. Germline V gene data show CDR1 as SEHNR and CDR2 as FQNEAQ (reference sequence). The CDR3 has 15 residues. The CDR3 here is CASSPGTGVNTEAFF. The DNA of the CDR3 is TGTGCCAGCAGCCCGGGGACAGGGGTGAACACTGAAGCTTTCTTT.

The chain carries TRBV9 and TRBJ1-6; D might be TRBD1 (6 bases). V lost 3 bases and J lost 10, with 14 bases in between. In germline, CDR1 is SGDLS, CDR2 YYNGEE. The CDR3 sequence is 14 residues long. The CDR3 nucleotides are TGTGCCAGCAGCGCGGAGGGGGGACAATCACCCCTCCACTTT. Translation gives CASSAEGGQSPLHF.

The V call is TRBV7-9, the J call TRBJ1-5, with TRBD1 matching 9 bases. CDR1 SEHNR and CDR2 FQNEAQ come from the germline V gene (reference sequence). The CDR3 consists of 15 residues. The ends lost 1 base at V and 6 bases at J; junction bases unmatched: 4. CDR3 DNA: TGTGCCAGCAGCTTAGGTGGGACAGGGCTTCAGCCCCAGCATTTT. This encodes CASSLGGTGLQPQHF. The variable domain in full, with the rest retrieved from reference TRBV7-9 and TRBJ1-5, is DTGVSQNPRHKITKRGQNVTFRCDPISEHNRLYWYRQTLGQGPEFLTYFQNEAQLEKSRLLSDRFSAERPKGSFSTLEIQRTEQGDSAMYLCASSLGGTGLQPQHFGDGTRLSIL.